A selection of T cell receptor beta chains follows, all from one sample in a study of radiotherapy plus CTLA-4 blockade in lung cancer. Assay used: immunoSEQ multiplex PCR; TCRdb lists only in-frame clones, some missing. The data hold fewer than 150,000 clones, with about 77% observed a single time. Material: peripheral blood, obtained from a patient treated with radiotherapy plus ipilimumab. These TCRs come from a human donor with non-small cell lung cancer who had a partial response to radiotherapy plus ipilimumab. Both conserved end residues are part of each CDR3. The D gene is left open where the match is weak. Only some rows state a clone size, as once, few, many or a class for expanded clones.

J: TRBJ2-1; D: NA; V: TRBV7-9; size: NA; DNA: TGTGCCAGCAGCGATCTAGCGCATTTCAACAATGAGCAGTTCTTC; CDR3: CASSDLAHFNNEQFF
J: TRBJ2-1; D: TRBD1; V: TRBV7-8; size: NA; DNA: TGTGCCAGCAGTTTCGGGACAGGGGGGACCGGGGGATACAATGAGCAGTTCTTC; CDR3: CASSFGTGGTGGYNEQFF
J: TRBJ2-2; D: NA; V: TRBV15; size: NA; DNA: TGTGCCACCAGCAGACGACTAGTTTCCGGGGAGCTGTTTTTT; CDR3: CATSRRLVSGELFF
J: TRBJ2-3; D: NA; V: TRBV7-8; size: NA; DNA: TGTGCCAGCAGCTTAGTGAGGGCCCTCGAGGGGGCAGATACGCAGTATTTT; CDR3: CASSLVRALEGADTQYF
J: TRBJ1-3; D: TRBD1; V: TRBV6-6; size: NA; DNA: TGTGCCAGCAGTCCGGGACAGGGGCGAAACACCATATATTTT; CDR3: CASSPGQGRNTIYF
J: TRBJ2-1; D: TRBD2; V: TRBV7-9; size: once; DNA: TGTGCCAGCAGCTTACCTAGCGGGAGTGGAAATGAGCAGTTCTTC; CDR3: CASSLPSGSGNEQFF
J: TRBJ2-3; D: TRBD2; V: TRBV7-2; size: NA; DNA: TGTGCCAGCAGCTTACCAGGACTAGGCACAGATACGCAGTATTTT; CDR3: CASSLPGLGTDTQYF
J: TRBJ1-2; D: TRBD1; V: TRBV9; size: NA; DNA: TGTGCCAGCAGCTCTAAACAGGGGGCTGGGTATGGCTACACCTTC; CDR3: CASSSKQGAGYGYTF
J: TRBJ2-5; D: TRBD2; V: TRBV4-2; size: NA; DNA: TGTGCCAGCAGCCTGGATCCGGGACTAGTGGTGGAGACCCAGTACTTC; CDR3: CASSLDPGLVVETQYF
J: TRBJ1-1; D: NA; V: TRBV30; size: NA; DNA: TGTGCCTGGAGCGGAGACGGTTACACTGAAGCTTTCTTT; CDR3: CAWSGDGYTEAFF
J: TRBJ1-2; D: TRBD1; V: TRBV6-5; size: once; DNA: TGTGCCAGCATGGACAGGGATCGAGGCTACACCTTC; CDR3: CASMDRDRGYTF
J: TRBJ1-4; D: NA; V: TRBV6-1; size: NA; DNA: TGTGCCAGCAGTGACCCGAGACGGAGAAATGAAAAACTGTTTTTT; CDR3: CASSDPRRRNEKLFF
J: TRBJ1-5; D: NA; V: TRBV10-3; size: NA; DNA: TGTGCCATCAGTGCTAGGGAGGGTCAGCCCCAGCATTTT; CDR3: CAISAREGQPQHF
J: TRBJ1-2; D: NA; V: TRBV10-2; size: NA; DNA: TGCGCCAGCAGTGAGTCGAAGGACTCTTTTGGCTATGGCTACACCTTC; CDR3: CASSESKDSFGYGYTF
J: TRBJ2-3; D: NA; V: TRBV5-8; size: NA; DNA: TGTGCCAGCAGCTTGGGGCAGATCACAGATACGCAGTATTTT; CDR3: CASSLGQITDTQYF
J: TRBJ2-7; D: TRBD2; V: TRBV19; size: NA; DNA: TGTGCCAGTATGGCGGGAGGCGGGTCCTACGAGCAGTACTTC; CDR3: CASMAGGGSYEQYF
J: TRBJ1-1; D: TRBD1; V: TRBV6-5; size: medium-sized; DNA: TGTGCCAGCAGGAAAGGACAGGGAAGTACTGAAGCTTTCTTT; CDR3: CASRKGQGSTEAFF
J: TRBJ1-2; D: TRBD1; V: TRBV10-3; size: few; DNA: TGTGCCATCAGCCCAACAGGGGGCACCGATGGCTACACCTTC; CDR3: CAISPTGGTDGYTF
J: TRBJ2-1; D: NA; V: TRBV6-6; size: NA; DNA: TGTGCCAGCAGTACTATAAAAACAGGGTTCGATGAGCAGTTCTTC; CDR3: CASSTIKTGFDEQFF
J: TRBJ1-5; D: NA; V: TRBV7-3; size: NA; DNA: TGTGCCAGCAGCTTACGGGGGGGGAGGAATCAGCCCCAGCATTTT; CDR3: CASSLRGGRNQPQHF
J: TRBJ2-7; D: NA; V: TRBV6-5; size: NA; DNA: TGTGCCAGCAGTTTCTCCAGGGCCTACGAGCAGTACTTC; CDR3: CASSFSRAYEQYF
J: TRBJ2-5; D: TRBD1; V: TRBV29-1; size: NA; DNA: TGCAGCGCGCCGGGACAGGGAAGCCAAGAGACCCAGTACTTC; CDR3: CSAPGQGSQETQYF